The 11 T cell receptor beta chains below all came from one sample that was sequenced in a study of T cell responses to AZD1222 COVID-19 vaccine. Generated by immunoSEQ multiplex PCR, the TCRdb table keeps only in-frame clones and is missing some. The table includes about 160,000 clones, about 90% detected once. The sequenced sample was peripheral blood, obtained on day 0 of AZD1222 vaccination. The receptor source for this set is an adult in good health.

V gene TRBV6-5 combines with J gene TRBJ2-7, with D tentatively TRBD1 or TRBD2 (5 bases each). The ends were cut back, 7 bases at V and 6 bases at J, with 19 bases in the middle. This CDR3 comprises 14 residues. The germline gives CDR1 MNHEY, CDR2 SVGAGI. The CDR3 region is CASNPGRQFGEQYF. CDR3 sequence (DNA): TGTGCCAGCAACCCGGGGAGACAGTTCGGCGAGCAGTACTTC.

This chain links TRBV9 with TRBJ1-1, with D possibly matching TRBD1 (5 bases). This CDR3 has 14 residues. Germline V gene lookup returns CDR1 SGDLS and CDR2 YYNGEE. V was cut by 2 bases and J by 1 base, with 9 bases left in between. DNA for the CDR3: TGTGCCAGCAGCGTCAGGGACCAGAACACTGAAGCTTTCTTT. This sequence encodes CASSVRDQNTEAFF.

For the CDR3, the DNA is TGCGCCAGCAGCACACAGGGGGGGTCCACCGGGGAGCTGTTTTTT. This encodes CASSTQGGSTGELFF. V is TRBV5-1 and J is TRBJ2-2, with D possibly TRBD1 on 8 matching bases. Germline-derived CDR1 and CDR2 are SGHRS and YFSETQ. This CDR3 has 15 residues. V shed 4 bases and J shed 4 bases, with 14 bases lying between them.

The CDR3 DNA reads as TGCGCCAGCAGCCCGGATGGACCCCGCGAGCAGTTCTTC. This gives the protein CASSPDGPREQFF. This chain connects TRBV5-1 to TRBJ2-1; D unclear. The CDR3 consists of 13 residues. Germline V gene lookup returns CDR1 SGHRS and CDR2 YFSETQ. V lost 4 bases, J lost 10 bases, and 15 bases lay in between.

This clone came up a few times. J is TRBJ2-5 and V is TRBV7-2; tentatively, D is TRBD1 (6 bases). Trimming took 3 bases from V and 1 from J, leaving 12 bases between them. This CDR3 contains 15 residues. Germline V gene sequence: CDR1 SGHTA, CDR2 FQGNSA. The CDR3 DNA reads TGTGCCAGCAGCTTGGCCGACAGGCCCCAAGAGACCCAGTACTTC. Translating gives CASSLADRPQETQYF. Drawing the rest from reference TRBV7-2 and TRBJ2-5, the complete variable domain is GAGVSQSPSNKVTEKGKDVELRCDPISGHTALYWYRQSLGQGLEFLIYFQGNSAPDKSGLPSDRFSAERTGGSVSTLTIQRTQQEDSAVYLCASSLADRPQETQYFGPGTRLLVL.

The J gene is TRBJ2-2, the V gene TRBV5-5; no firm D call. Per the germline V gene, CDR1 is SGHKS and CDR2 is YYEKEE (reference sequence). The CDR3 runs to 15 residues. V was trimmed by 0 bases and J by 0 bases, leaving 6 bases between them. The CDR3 bases are TGTGCCAGCAGCTTGGTAGTTACGAACACCGGGGAGCTGTTTTTT. This translates into CASSLVVTNTGELFF.

The CDR3 region has the DNA TGTGCCAGCAGTTACAAAACCTACAATGAGCAGTTCTTC. It codes for CASSYKTYNEQFF. The chain uses TRBV6-2 or TRBV6-3 and TRBJ2-1, with D uncertain. CDR1 and CDR2 from the germline V gene are MNHEY and SVGEGT. This CDR3 has 13 residues. V lost 2 bases and J lost 2, with 4 bases in between.

The V gene is TRBV5-4, the J gene TRBJ2-4; tentative D call: TRBD2 (5 bases). The CDR3 extends over 15 amino acids. The ends were cut back, 6 bases at V and 8 bases at J, with 21 bases in the middle. The germline CDR1 and CDR2 sequences are SGHNT and YYREEE (reference sequence). This chain's CDR3 is CASKEGSIERDIQYF. The DNA of the CDR3 is TGTGCCAGCAAAGAAGGTAGCATCGAGAGGGACATTCAGTACTTC.

The chain links TRBV12-3 or TRBV12-4 to TRBJ1-1; D remains unclear. Trimming removed 6 bases at V and 1 base at J, with 9 bases between. The CDR3 has 13 residues. CDR3 DNA: TGTGCCAGCAGCTTTGGCGAGAACACTGAAGCTTTCTTT. Protein sequence: CASSFGENTEAFF.

The rearrangement uses TRBV10-3 and TRBJ2-7; D is unclear. Deletions cut 3 bases from V and 0 bases from J, with 9 bases between. The CDR3 runs 14 residues. The germline CDR1 and CDR2 sequences are ENHRY and SYGVKD. As DNA, the CDR3 is TGTGCCATCAGTGATAGGCCTAGCTCCTACGAGCAGTACTTC. Translating it yields CAISDRPSSYEQYF.

The chain uses TRBV6-2 or TRBV6-3 and TRBJ2-7; 11 bases agree with TRBD1. The J segment lost 3 bases and the V segment lost 0 bases, leaving 16 bases of the junction unmatched. Per germline, CDR1 MNHEY and CDR2 SVGEGT. The CDR3 covers 20 residues. CDR3 coding DNA: TGTGCCAGCAGTTACTCTACGGGACAGGGGGTTGTTTCGAGAGGCTACGAGCAGTACTTC. Its protein is CASSYSTGQGVVSRGYEQYF.